This T cell receptor (beta chain) came from a study of T-cell memory formation after mild COVID-19. TCRdb reanalysed the 5' RACE reads using MiXCR and keeps one entry per CDR3 protein. The repertoire includes over 300,000 distinct CDR3 sequences, 20% to 25% of them detected once, and roughly 21% sits in the top ten. Germline V gene lookup returns CDR1 SGHTA and CDR2 FQGNSA. With 7 bases removed from V and 4 bases from J, the gap between germline ends came to 14 bases. CDR3 length equals 14 residues. The sequenced sample was PBMCs or a T cell subset sorted from them (not recorded which). This TCR derives from a man between 18 and 35 years old who had mild COVID-19 (a few samples of this study predate the infection). Cell type and time point are not known. The chain carries TRBV7-2 and TRBJ2-1; no definite D call. The CDR3 region has the DNA TGTGCCAGCAACATAAAACCCGGGTACAATGAGCAGTTCTTC. Translation gives CASNIKPGYNEQFF.